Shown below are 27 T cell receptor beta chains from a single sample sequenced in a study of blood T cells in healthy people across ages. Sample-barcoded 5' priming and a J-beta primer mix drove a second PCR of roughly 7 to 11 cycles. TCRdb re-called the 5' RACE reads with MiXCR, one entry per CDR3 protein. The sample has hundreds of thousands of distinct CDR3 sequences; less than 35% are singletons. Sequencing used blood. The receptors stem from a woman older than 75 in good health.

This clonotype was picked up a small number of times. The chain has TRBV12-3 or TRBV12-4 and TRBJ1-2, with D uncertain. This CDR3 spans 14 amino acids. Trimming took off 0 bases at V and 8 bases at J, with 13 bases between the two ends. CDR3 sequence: CASSLALGLGGYTF. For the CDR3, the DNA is TGTGCCAGCAGTTTAGCGCTGGGCCTAGGGGGCTACACCTTC.

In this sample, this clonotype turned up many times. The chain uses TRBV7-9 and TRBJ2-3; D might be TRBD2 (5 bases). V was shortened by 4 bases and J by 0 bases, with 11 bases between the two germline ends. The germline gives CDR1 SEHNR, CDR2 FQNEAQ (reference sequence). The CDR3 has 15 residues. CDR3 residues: CASSSRGSSTDTQYF. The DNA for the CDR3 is TGTGCCAGCAGCTCTCGGGGTTCTAGCACAGATACGCAGTATTTT.

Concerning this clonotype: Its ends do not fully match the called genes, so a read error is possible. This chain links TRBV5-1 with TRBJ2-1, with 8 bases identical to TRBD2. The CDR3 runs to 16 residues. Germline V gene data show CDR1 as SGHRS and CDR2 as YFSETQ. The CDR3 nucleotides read TGCGCCAGCAGCCTTAGCGGGGCTAGCTCCTACAGTGAGCAGTTCTTC. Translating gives CASSLSGASSYSEQFF.

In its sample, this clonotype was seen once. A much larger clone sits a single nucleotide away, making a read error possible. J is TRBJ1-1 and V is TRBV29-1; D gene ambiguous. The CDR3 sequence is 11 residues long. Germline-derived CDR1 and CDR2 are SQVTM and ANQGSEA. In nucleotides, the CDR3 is TGCGGCGTTGAAGGTGTAGTGGGAGCTTTCTTT. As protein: CGVEGVVGAFF. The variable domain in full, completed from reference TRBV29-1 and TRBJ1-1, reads SAVISQKPSRDICQRGTSLTIQCQVDSQVTMMFWYRQQPGQSLTLIATANQGSEATYESGFVIDKFPISRPNLTFSTLTVSNMSPEDSSIYLCGVEGVVGAFFGQGTRLTVV.

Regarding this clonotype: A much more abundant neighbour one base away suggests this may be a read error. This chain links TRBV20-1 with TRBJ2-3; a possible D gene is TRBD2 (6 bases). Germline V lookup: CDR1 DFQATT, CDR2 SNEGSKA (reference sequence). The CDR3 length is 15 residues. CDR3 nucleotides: TGCAGTGCTAGACACCCTAGCGAGACCACAGATACGCAGTGTTTT. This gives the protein CSARHPSETTDTQCF.

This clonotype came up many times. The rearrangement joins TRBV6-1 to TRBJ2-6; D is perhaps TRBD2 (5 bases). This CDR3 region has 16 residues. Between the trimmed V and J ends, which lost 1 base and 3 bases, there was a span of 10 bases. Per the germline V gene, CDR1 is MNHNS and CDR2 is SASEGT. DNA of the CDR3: TGTGCCAGCAGTGAAGAGAGGGCTAGTGGGGCCAACGTCCTGACTTTC. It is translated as CASSEERASGANVLTF.

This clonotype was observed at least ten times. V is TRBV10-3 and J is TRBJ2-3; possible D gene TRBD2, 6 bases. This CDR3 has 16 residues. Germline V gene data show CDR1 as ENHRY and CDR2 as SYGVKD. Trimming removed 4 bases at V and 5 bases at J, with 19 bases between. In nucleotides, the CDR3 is TGTGCCATCAGTGGTTCTACCGGGACTCAGGGAGATACGCAGTATTTT. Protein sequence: CAISGSTGTQGDTQYF.

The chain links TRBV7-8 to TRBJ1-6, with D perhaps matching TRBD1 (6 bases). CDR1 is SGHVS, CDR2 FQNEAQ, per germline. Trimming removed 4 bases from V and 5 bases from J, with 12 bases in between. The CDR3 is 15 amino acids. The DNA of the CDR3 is TGTGCCAGCAGCTCGGGACAAACAAATAATTCACCCCTCCACTTT. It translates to CASSSGQTNNSPLHF.

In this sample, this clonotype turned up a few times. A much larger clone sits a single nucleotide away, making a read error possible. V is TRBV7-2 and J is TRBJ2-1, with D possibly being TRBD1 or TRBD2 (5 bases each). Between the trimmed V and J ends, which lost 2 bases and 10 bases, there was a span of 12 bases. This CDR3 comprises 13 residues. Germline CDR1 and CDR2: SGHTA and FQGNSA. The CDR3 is CASSLSLGAEQFF. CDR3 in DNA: TGTGCCAGCAGCTTATCACTAGGGGCGGAGCAGTTCTTC.

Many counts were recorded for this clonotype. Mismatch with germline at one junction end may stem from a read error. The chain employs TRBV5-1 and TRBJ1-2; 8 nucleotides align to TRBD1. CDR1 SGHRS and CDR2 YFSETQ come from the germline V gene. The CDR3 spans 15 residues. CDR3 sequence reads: CASSLGQGASYGYTF. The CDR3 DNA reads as TGTGCCAGCAGCTTAGGTCAGGGGGCCAGCTATGGCTACACCTTC.

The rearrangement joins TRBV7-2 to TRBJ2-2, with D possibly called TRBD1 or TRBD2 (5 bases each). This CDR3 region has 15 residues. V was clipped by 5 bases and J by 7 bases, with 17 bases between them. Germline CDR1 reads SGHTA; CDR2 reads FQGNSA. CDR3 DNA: TGTGCCAGCAGCCTAGAGGGGCCCCCCGTCGGGGAGCTGTTTTTT. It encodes CASSLEGPPVGELFF.

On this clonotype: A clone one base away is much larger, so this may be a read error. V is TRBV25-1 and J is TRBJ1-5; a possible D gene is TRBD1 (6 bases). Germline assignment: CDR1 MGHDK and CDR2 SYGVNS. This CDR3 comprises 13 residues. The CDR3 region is CASSGDNNQPRHF. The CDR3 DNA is TGTGCCAGCAGTGGGGACAACAATCAGCCCCGGCATTTT.

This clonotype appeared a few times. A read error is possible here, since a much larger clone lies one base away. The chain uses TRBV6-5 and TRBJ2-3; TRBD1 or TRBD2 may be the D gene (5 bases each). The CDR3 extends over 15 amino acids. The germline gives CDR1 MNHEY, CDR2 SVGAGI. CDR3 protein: CASSHSSGHTDTQYF. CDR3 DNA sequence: TGTGCCAGCAGTCACTCTTCGGGGCACACAGATACGCAGTATTTT.

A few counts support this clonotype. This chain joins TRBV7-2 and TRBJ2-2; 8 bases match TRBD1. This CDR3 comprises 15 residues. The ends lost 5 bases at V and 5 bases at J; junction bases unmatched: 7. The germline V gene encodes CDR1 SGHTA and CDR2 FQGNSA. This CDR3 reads CASSQSGGPTGELFF. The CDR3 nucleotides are TGTGCCAGCAGCCAATCAGGGGGCCCAACCGGGGAGCTGTTTTTT.

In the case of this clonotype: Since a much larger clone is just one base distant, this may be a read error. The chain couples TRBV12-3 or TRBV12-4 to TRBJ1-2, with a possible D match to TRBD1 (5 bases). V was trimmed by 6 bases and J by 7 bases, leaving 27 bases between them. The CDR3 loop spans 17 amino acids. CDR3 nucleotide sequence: TGTGCCAGCAGCGAAGCACGGGGCCGTTTCGACAGCGGTGGCTACACCTTC. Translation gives CASSEARGRFDSGGYTF.

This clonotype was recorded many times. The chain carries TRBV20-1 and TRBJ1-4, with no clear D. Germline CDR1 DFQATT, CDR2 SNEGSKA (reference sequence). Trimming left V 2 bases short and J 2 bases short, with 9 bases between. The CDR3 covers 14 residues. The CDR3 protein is CSARRDSTNEKLFF. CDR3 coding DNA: TGCAGTGCTAGAAGGGATAGTACTAATGAAAAACTGTTTTTT.

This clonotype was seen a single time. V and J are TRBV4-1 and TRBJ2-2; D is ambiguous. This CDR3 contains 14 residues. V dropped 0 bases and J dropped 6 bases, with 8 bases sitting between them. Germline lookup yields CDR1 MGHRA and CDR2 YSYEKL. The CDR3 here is CASSQDPRSGELFF. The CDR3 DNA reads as TGCGCCAGCAGCCAAGACCCTAGATCCGGGGAGCTGTTTTTT.

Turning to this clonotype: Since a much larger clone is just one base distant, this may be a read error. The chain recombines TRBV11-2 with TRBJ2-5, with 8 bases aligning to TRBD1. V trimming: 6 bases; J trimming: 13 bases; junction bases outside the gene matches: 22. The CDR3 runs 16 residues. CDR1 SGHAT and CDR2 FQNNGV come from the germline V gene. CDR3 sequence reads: CASRETFWAGGPQWYF. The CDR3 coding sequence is TGTGCCAGCAGGGAGACCTTTTGGGCAGGGGGCCCTCAGTGGTACTTC. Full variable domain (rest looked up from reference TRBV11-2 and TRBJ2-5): EAGVAQSPRYKIIEKRQSVAFWCNPISGHATLYWYQQILGQGPKLLIQFQNNGVVDDSQLPKDRFSAERLKGVDSTLKIQPAKLEDSAVYLCASRETFWAGGPQWYFGPGTRLLVL.

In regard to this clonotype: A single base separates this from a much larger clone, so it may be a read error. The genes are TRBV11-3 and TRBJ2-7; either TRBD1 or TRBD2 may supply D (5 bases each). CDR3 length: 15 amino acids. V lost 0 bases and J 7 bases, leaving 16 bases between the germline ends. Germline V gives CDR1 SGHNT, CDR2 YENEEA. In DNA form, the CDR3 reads TGTGCCAGCAGCTTAGATTTCGGGGCCTACAATGAGCAGTACTTC. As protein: CASSLDFGAYNEQYF.

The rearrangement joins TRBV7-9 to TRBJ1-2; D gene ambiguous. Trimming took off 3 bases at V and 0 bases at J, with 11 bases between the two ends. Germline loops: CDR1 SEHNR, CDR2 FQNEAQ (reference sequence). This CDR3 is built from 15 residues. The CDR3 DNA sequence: TGTGCCAGCAGCTTCGACGGACGAGCTAACTATGGCTACACCTTC. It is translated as CASSFDGRANYGYTF.

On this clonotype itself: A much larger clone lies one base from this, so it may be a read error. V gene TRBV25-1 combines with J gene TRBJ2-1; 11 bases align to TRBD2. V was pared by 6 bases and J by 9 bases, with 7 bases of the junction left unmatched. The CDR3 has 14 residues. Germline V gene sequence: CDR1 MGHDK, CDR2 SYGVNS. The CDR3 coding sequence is TGTGCCAGCAGGATAGCGGGGGGGAGAGGTGAGCAGTTCTTC. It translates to CASRIAGGRGEQFF.

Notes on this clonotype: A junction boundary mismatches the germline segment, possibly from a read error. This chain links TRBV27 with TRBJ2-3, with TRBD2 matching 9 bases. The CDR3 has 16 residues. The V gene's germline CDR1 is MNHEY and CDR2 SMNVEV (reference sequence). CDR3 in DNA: TGCGCCAGCAGTCGGACTAGCGCTATTGCCCCAGATACGCAGTATTTT. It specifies CASSRTSAIAPDTQYF.

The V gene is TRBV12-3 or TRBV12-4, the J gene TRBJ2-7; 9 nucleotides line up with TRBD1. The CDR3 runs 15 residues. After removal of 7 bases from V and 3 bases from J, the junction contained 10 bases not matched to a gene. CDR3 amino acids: CASTPGTGKGYEQYF. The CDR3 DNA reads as TGTGCCAGCACCCCAGGGACAGGGAAGGGCTACGAGCAGTACTTC.

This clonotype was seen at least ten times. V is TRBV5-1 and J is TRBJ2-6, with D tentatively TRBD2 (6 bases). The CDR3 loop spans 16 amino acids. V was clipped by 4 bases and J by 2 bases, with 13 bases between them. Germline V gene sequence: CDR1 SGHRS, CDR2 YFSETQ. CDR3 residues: CASSLRSGAGANVLTF. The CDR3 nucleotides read TGCGCCAGCAGCCTAAGGTCGGGGGCTGGGGCCAACGTCCTGACTTTC.

The CDR3 is CASSEAPLGEAFF. The CDR3 nucleotides are TGTGCCAGCAGTGAAGCGCCCTTAGGTGAAGCTTTCTTT. The V gene is TRBV6-1, the J gene TRBJ1-1; D unclear. This CDR3 comprises 13 residues. Germline values: CDR1 MNHNS, CDR2 SASEGT. V was trimmed by 0 bases and J by 7 bases, leaving 9 bases between them.

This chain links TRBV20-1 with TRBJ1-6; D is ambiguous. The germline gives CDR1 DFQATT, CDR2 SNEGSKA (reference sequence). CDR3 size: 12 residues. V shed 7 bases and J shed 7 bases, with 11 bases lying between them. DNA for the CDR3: TGCAGTGGGACCATCGGGAATTCACCCCTCCACTTT. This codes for CSGTIGNSPLHF.

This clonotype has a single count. DNA of the CDR3: TGTGCCAGCAGCCAGCGCACAGGGGGAAGCTCCTACAATGAGCAGTACTTC. Protein: CASSQRTGGSSYNEQYF. The rearrangement uses TRBV3-1 and TRBJ2-1, with 8 bases aligning to TRBD1. The end of the DNA fits TRBJ2-7 better, so the J call may be wrong. Germline V gives CDR1 LGHDT, CDR2 YNNKEL (reference sequence). This CDR3 comprises 17 residues.